Below, 30 T cell receptor beta chains from the same sample are listed, as sequenced in a study of blood T cells in healthy people across ages. A second PCR of about 6 to 12 cycles used a sample-barcoded 5' primer and a J-beta primer mix. One entry per CDR3 protein results from TCRdb running MiXCR on the 5' RACE reads. The table includes about 720,000 distinct CDR3 sequences, 22% detected once. Sequencing was carried out using blood. These receptors were taken from a man between 65 and 85 years old in good health.

This clonotype was picked up a small number of times. This chain joins TRBV29-1 and TRBJ2-7; D is unclear. The CDR3 contains 14 residues. Germline V gene lookup returns CDR1 SQVTM and CDR2 ANQGSEA. V was clipped by 4 bases and J by 2 bases, with 15 bases between them. CDR3 DNA: TGCAGCGTTGTTCGGAAACAAGGACCCTACGAGCAGTACGTC. This gives the protein CSVVRKQGPYEQYV.

This clonotype was seen more than once but under ten times. V usage is TRBV5-1 and J usage is TRBJ2-7; D uncertain. The CDR3 extends over 14 amino acids. V was shortened by 2 bases and J by 0 bases, with 9 bases between the two germline ends. CDR1 is SGHRS and CDR2 is YFSETQ in the germline V gene. The CDR3 DNA follows: TGCGCCAGCAGCTTTTCTGTCCTCTCCTACGAGCAGTACTTC. Protein sequence: CASSFSVLSYEQYF.

The rearrangement uses TRBV6-6 and TRBJ1-2; TRBD1 matches 8 bases. This CDR3 has 15 residues. CDR1 is MNHNY and CDR2 is SVGAGI in the germline V gene (reference sequence). Trimming cost V 4 bases and J 7 bases; bases outside gene matches: 11. The chain's CDR3 is CASSSSGQVSGGYTF. CDR3 DNA sequence: TGTGCCAGCAGTTCCTCGGGACAGGTCTCAGGTGGCTACACCTTC.

This clonotype was found a few times. The CDR3 is CSVRRGGDTEAFF. For the CDR3, the DNA is TGCAGCGTTCGGAGGGGGGGTGACACTGAAGCTTTCTTT. The rearrangement uses TRBV29-1 and TRBJ1-1, with D possibly TRBD1 on 6 matching bases. Per the germline V gene, CDR1 is SQVTM and CDR2 is ANQGSEA. The CDR3 spans 13 residues. Between the trimmed V and J ends, which lost 5 bases and 3 bases, there was a span of 13 bases.

The CDR3 loop reads CASSTGPLGPQHF. The CDR3 coding sequence is TGTGCCAGCAGCACGGGACCACTAGGGCCCCAGCATTTT. The chain carries TRBV5-6 and TRBJ1-5, with D maybe TRBD1 (5 bases). The germline gives CDR1 SGHDT, CDR2 YYEEEE. This CDR3 spans 13 amino acids. Between the trimmed V and J ends, which lost 4 bases and 9 bases, there was a span of 14 bases.

The V gene is TRBV27, the J gene TRBJ1-2; TRBD1 might be the D (5 bases). This CDR3 contains 14 residues. Per germline, CDR1 MNHEY and CDR2 SMNVEV (reference sequence). Trimming took off 3 bases at V and 2 bases at J, with 10 bases between the two ends. CDR3 region: CASSFPDSNYGYTF. CDR3 nucleotides: TGTGCCAGCAGTTTCCCAGACAGCAACTATGGCTACACCTTC.

This chain links TRBV25-1 with TRBJ2-5; the match to TRBD1 covers 10 bases. The DNA end lines up better with TRBJ2-7; the J call may be wrong. This CDR3 has 15 residues. Looked up from germline, CDR1 is MGHDK and CDR2 is SYGVNS. The CDR3 DNA follows: TGTGCCAGCAGTGAATTATTGACAGGGGGCAGCGAGCAGTACTTC. This sequence encodes CASSELLTGGSEQYF.

This clonotype turned up a few times. The chain is built from TRBV19 and TRBJ2-6, with no clear D. V was trimmed by 5 bases and J by 0 bases, leaving 8 bases between them. Germline CDR1 LNHDA, CDR2 SQIVND (reference sequence). The CDR3 loop spans 15 amino acids. The CDR3 loop reads CASSRVLSGANVLTF. CDR3 DNA: TGTGCCAGTAGTCGGGTTCTCTCTGGGGCCAACGTCCTGACTTTC.

This rearrangement joins TRBV2 to TRBJ1-5; 8 nucleotides match TRBD1. The junction had 7 bases not matched to a gene; V was cut back by 6 bases and J by 6 bases. The CDR3 sequence is 14 residues long. Germline V gene data show CDR1 as SNHLY and CDR2 as FYNNEI. In DNA, the CDR3 is TGTGCCAGCAGCTACGACAGGGGTAGTCAGCCCCAGCATTTT. Translation: CASSYDRGSQPQHF.

The V call is TRBV4-1, the J call TRBJ2-5; 8 bases map to TRBD2. The V segment lost 4 bases and the J segment 2 bases; nucleotides outside the gene matches: 6. CDR3 length: 15 residues. Germline CDR1 MGHRA, CDR2 YSYEKL. CDR3: CASSLSGLGQETQYF. The DNA for the CDR3 is TGCGCCAGCAGCCTTTCGGGACTAGGACAAGAGACCCAGTACTTC.

The rearrangement uses TRBV24-1 and TRBJ1-5, with TRBD1 matching over 7 bases. The junction had 5 bases not matched to a gene; V was cut back by 4 bases and J by 0 bases. This CDR3 has 16 amino acids. The germline V gene encodes CDR1 KGHDR and CDR2 SFDVKD. The CDR3 loop reads CATSDSGGYSNQPQHF. The CDR3 nucleotides read TGTGCCACCAGTGACTCAGGGGGATATAGCAATCAGCCCCAGCATTTT.

Comment on this clonotype: One base away lies a much larger clone, so this may be a sequencing read error. The CDR3 carries no conserved terminal phenylalanine or tryptophan, so it likely arises from a read error. The gene calls are TRBV7-9 and TRBJ2-7; D perhaps matches TRBD1 (6 bases). V lost 5 bases and J 1 base, leaving 12 bases between the germline ends. This CDR3 is built from 14 residues. Germline CDR1 SEHNR, CDR2 FQNEAQ (reference sequence). CDR3 region: CASSALTGSYEQYL. The CDR3 DNA follows: TGTGCCAGCAGCGCCTTGACAGGTTCCTACGAGCAGTACTTA.

This clonotype was seen only once. The CDR3 coding sequence is TGCAGTGCTAGCCGGCCGGGAGGGAATGAAAAACTGTTTTTT. Its protein product is CSASRPGGNEKLFF. This sequence joins TRBV20-1 and TRBJ1-4; D is uncertain. The germline V gene has CDR1 DFQATT and CDR2 SNEGSKA (reference sequence). The CDR3 covers 14 residues. Trimming removed 3 bases at V and 5 bases at J, with 13 bases between.

Concerning this clonotype itself: At one boundary the junction diverges from the germline segment, which might be a read error. This chain connects TRBV5-4 to TRBJ2-1; a weak D match, TRBD2 (5 bases). The CDR3 covers 18 residues. The germline V gene encodes CDR1 SGHNT and CDR2 YYREEE (reference sequence). This CDR3 is CASSLAGPGASSYNEQFF. The CDR3 coding sequence is TGTGCCAGCAGCTTGGCAGGCCCTGGAGCTAGCTCCTACAATGAGCAGTTCTTT. Supplemented by reference TRBV5-4 and TRBJ2-1, the full variable domain reads ETGVTQSPTHLIKTRGQQVTLRCSSQSGHNTVSWYQQALGQGPQFIFQYYREEENGRGNFPPRFSGLQFPNYSSELNVNALELDDSALYLCASSLAGPGASSYNEQFFGPGTRLTVL.

This clonotype has just a few counts. The rearrangement uses TRBV5-1 and TRBJ2-3; 7 bases agree with TRBD1. The CDR3 totals 16 residues. Germline CDR1 and CDR2: SGHRS and YFSETQ. J gave up 1 base and V 4 bases, and 9 bases lay outside the gene matches. CDR3 region: CASSPFGQDRTDTQYF. CDR3 sequence (DNA): TGCGCCAGCAGCCCTTTCGGACAGGATCGCACAGATACGCAGTATTTT.

This chain uses TRBV9 with TRBJ2-5, with TRBD2 identical over 14 bases. The DNA end lines up better with TRBJ2-7; the J call may be wrong. CDR1 and CDR2 from the germline V gene are SGDLS and YYNGEE. The CDR3 is 19 amino acids. CDR3 loop: CASSPHRLWGLAGENEQYV. CDR3 coding DNA: TGTGCCAGCAGCCCACACCGTTTGTGGGGACTAGCGGGAGAAAACGAGCAGTACGTC.

This clonotype has more than one count but fewer than ten. The chain links TRBV5-1 to TRBJ1-5, with 8 bases fitting TRBD1. CDR3 length equals 15 residues. Unmatched junction bases numbered 4, after V lost 0 bases and J lost 5 bases. The V gene's germline CDR1 is SGHRS and CDR2 YFSETQ. The CDR3 spells CASSLVTGVDQPQHF. CDR3 nucleotide sequence: TGCGCCAGCAGCTTGGTGACAGGGGTTGATCAGCCCCAGCATTTT.

This clonotype has just a few counts. At one boundary the junction diverges from the germline segment, which might be a read error. The V call is TRBV5-1, the J call TRBJ2-6; D remains ambiguous. Germline V gene data show CDR1 as SGHRS and CDR2 as YFSETQ. The CDR3 contains 15 residues. CDR3 bases: TGTGCCAGCAGCTCCTCTGGGTCTGGGGCCAACGTCCTGACTTTC. It is translated as CASSSSGSGANVLTF.

This clonotype was seen a few times. The V gene is TRBV7-2, the J gene TRBJ2-7; 7 bases line up with TRBD1. Germline CDR1 is SGHTA and CDR2 is FQGNSA. V lost 5 bases, J lost 3 bases, and 10 bases stayed unmatched. The CDR3 loop spans 15 amino acids. The chain's CDR3 is CASSRRAGTDYEQYF. CDR3 coding DNA: TGTGCCAGCAGCCGACGGGCCGGGACAGACTACGAGCAGTACTTC.

This clonotype came up a few times. This chain links TRBV7-8 with TRBJ1-5, with 10 nucleotides matching TRBD1. The CDR3 length is 18 residues. J was trimmed by 3 bases and V by 5 bases; bases with no gene match: 13. Germline CDR1 is SGHVS and CDR2 is FQNEAQ. CDR3 loop: CASSPGQGNLITNQPQHF. CDR3 in DNA: TGTGCCAGCAGCCCGGGACAGGGGAACCTTATAACCAATCAGCCCCAGCATTTT. Full variable domain (remainder filled in from reference TRBV7-8 and TRBJ1-5): GAGVSQSPRYKVAKRGQDVALRCDPISGHVSLFWYQQALGQGPEFLTYFQNEAQLDKSGLPSDRFFAERPEGSVSTLKIQRTQQEDSAVYLCASSPGQGNLITNQPQHFGDGTRLSIL.

This clonotype has just a few counts. The rearrangement links TRBV28 to TRBJ2-4; TRBD1 aligns across 7 bases. The V gene's germline CDR1 is MDHEN and CDR2 SYDVKM. The ends lost 10 bases at V and 6 bases at J; junction bases unmatched: 6. The length of the CDR3 is 12 residues. In nucleotides, the CDR3 is TGTGCCATAGGGGACAGAATAAACATTCAGTACTTC. Protein sequence: CAIGDRINIQYF.

This clonotype was detected many times. CDR3 protein: CASRDSGTGFRTEAFF. The CDR3 DNA reads as TGTGCCAGCAGGGATTCCGGGACAGGGTTTCGCACTGAAGCTTTCTTT. This chain connects TRBV6-5 to TRBJ1-1, with 9 bases matching TRBD1. CDR1 and CDR2 (germline): MNHEY, SVGAGI. V trimming: 6 bases; J trimming: 4 bases; junction bases outside the gene matches: 12. The CDR3 totals 16 residues.

This clonotype was seen a few times. The J gene is TRBJ2-1, the V gene TRBV6-5; 8 nucleotides align to TRBD1. Germline V gene data show CDR1 as MNHEY and CDR2 as SVGAGI. The V segment lost 4 bases and the J segment 7 bases; nucleotides outside the gene matches: 12. This CDR3 region has 16 residues. The CDR3 DNA is TGTGCCAGCAGTTCCTTACCAGGGGGCGTCTTAAATGAGCAGTTCTTC. Amino acid sequence: CASSSLPGGVLNEQFF.

The chain's CDR3 is CSARERTRLPAYEQYF. The CDR3, as DNA: TGCAGTGCTAGAGAGAGGACGAGGCTTCCAGCCTACGAGCAGTACTTC. This chain connects TRBV20-1 to TRBJ2-5, with D uncertain. The end of the DNA aligns better with TRBJ2-7, so the J call may be wrong. The CDR3 contains 16 residues. CDR1 is DFQATT and CDR2 is SNEGSKA in the germline V gene (reference sequence).

The chain has TRBV20-1 and TRBJ2-1, with D perhaps matching TRBD2 (6 bases). This CDR3 contains 14 residues. Trimming removed 7 bases at V and 0 bases at J, with 13 bases between. Germline V gene sequence: CDR1 DFQATT, CDR2 SNEGSKA (reference sequence). CDR3 amino acids: CSGQAGSSYNEQFF. Here the CDR3 DNA reads TGCAGTGGCCAAGCGGGTAGCTCCTACAATGAGCAGTTCTTC.

The rearrangement links TRBV28 to TRBJ1-4; D is unresolved. V was clipped by 8 bases and J by 5 bases, with 15 bases between them. Germline V CDR1 and CDR2: MDHEN, SYDVKM. CDR3 length: 14 amino acids. The CDR3 nucleotides read TGTGCCAGCGGTAGTCCCCTTTTCAATGAAAAACTGTTTTTT. It encodes CASGSPLFNEKLFF.

The chain couples TRBV20-1 to TRBJ1-4, with 10 bases lining up with TRBD1. Germline V gives CDR1 DFQATT, CDR2 SNEGSKA (reference sequence). The trim removed 6 bases at V and 10 bases at J, leaving 11 bases unmatched. CDR3 length: 14 residues. CDR3 sequence reads: CSATNRDRGPKLFF. CDR3 bases: TGCAGTGCCACTAACCGGGACAGGGGCCCAAAACTGTTTTTT.

The chain recombines TRBV5-1 with TRBJ1-4; D uncertain. V gave up 5 bases and J gave up 0 bases, with 8 bases separating them. Germline V gene lookup returns CDR1 SGHRS and CDR2 YFSETQ. The CDR3 sequence is 14 residues long. CDR3 sequence reads: CASRGSATNEKLFF. CDR3 DNA: TGCGCCAGCAGGGGCAGTGCAACTAATGAAAAACTGTTTTTT.

This chain uses TRBV20-1 with TRBJ1-6, with 9 nucleotides matching TRBD1. CDR1 is DFQATT and CDR2 is SNEGSKA in the germline V gene (reference sequence). The CDR3 consists of 14 residues. The J segment lost 9 bases and the V segment lost 5 bases, leaving 8 bases of the junction unmatched. CDR3 sequence reads: CSARPGQGLSPLHF. CDR3 DNA: TGCAGTGCTCGGCCGGGACAGGGCCTTTCACCCCTCCACTTT.

CDR3 sequence (DNA): TGCAGTGCCGGGGACAGGGGAAATGAAAAACTGTTTTTT. Translated, it gives CSAGDRGNEKLFF. The chain recombines TRBV20-1 with TRBJ1-4; TRBD1 aligns across 10 bases. Germline V lookup: CDR1 DFQATT, CDR2 SNEGSKA (reference sequence). V shed 6 bases, J shed 5 bases, and the junction held 3 bases outside the gene matches. The CDR3 spans 13 residues.